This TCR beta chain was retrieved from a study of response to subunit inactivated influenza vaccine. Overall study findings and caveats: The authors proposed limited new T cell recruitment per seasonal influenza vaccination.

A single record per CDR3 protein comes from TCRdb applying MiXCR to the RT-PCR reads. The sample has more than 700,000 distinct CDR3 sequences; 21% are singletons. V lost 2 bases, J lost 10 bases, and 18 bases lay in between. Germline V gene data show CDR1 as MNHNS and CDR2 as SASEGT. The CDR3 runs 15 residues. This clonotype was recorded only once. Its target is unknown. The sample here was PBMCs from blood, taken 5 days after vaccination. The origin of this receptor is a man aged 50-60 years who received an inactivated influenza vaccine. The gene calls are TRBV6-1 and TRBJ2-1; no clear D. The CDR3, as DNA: TGTGCCAGCAGTGAACAGCCTGTCGCGCGCAAGGAGCAGTTCTTC. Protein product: CASSEQPVARKEQFF.